What follows is one T cell receptor beta chain and its context. The CDR3 totals 14 residues. The V and J ends lost 3 bases and 9 bases respectively, with 15 bases between them. Per the germline V gene, CDR1 is SGHAT and CDR2 is FQNNGV. The source of the sample is a study of blood T cell repertoires in COVID-19. Overall study: Sites across the United States, Italy and Spain contributed samples from acute and convalescent COVID-19. Sources were T cells, B-cell-depleted T cells, or PBMCs; the material itself was cDNA or gDNA.

TCRdb keeps only in-frame clones here, not all; method: immunoSEQ multiplex PCR. The data contain tens of thousands of clones, about nine tenths of them singletons. Sequencing was performed on peripheral blood. The clonotype was recovered from a woman aged 80 or over with COVID-19, enrolled during active disease. This sequence joins TRBV11-2 and TRBJ2-1, with D possibly being TRBD2 (5 bases). CDR3 sequence reads: CASSLAGNTLEQFF. CDR3 in DNA: TGTGCCAGCAGCTTGGCCGGGAACACTCTTGAGCAGTTCTTC.